This TCR beta chain was obtained from a study of read filtering for tumor transcriptome and immune sequencing. Overall study: By R-ISS, stages I, II and III held 8, 16 and 7 patients. Findings of the study overall: IR-seq and RNA-seq agreed better without single-read clonotypes. In IR-seq, single-read clonotypes were around four fifths of clonotypes but around 3.5% of reads. The CD138-negative fraction was mixed bone marrow immune cells, not pure T cells.

This clonotype was observed many times. Its antigen is undetermined. The CDR3 is made up of 15 amino acids. V gave up 0 bases and J gave up 5 bases, with 12 bases separating them. Germline V lookup: CDR1 SGHAT, CDR2 FQNNGV. From roughly 390 ng of RNA, a library with molecular barcoded alpha/delta and beta/gamma adaptors was made. From the reads, TCRdb called clonotypes with MiXCR, one entry per CDR3 protein. The data contain around 30,000 distinct CDR3 sequences, under 20% of them singletons. Sequencing input: a population of CD138-negative cells sorted from bone marrow. This TCR was sampled from a donor aged 40 or older with multiple myeloma. The chain is built from TRBV11-2 and TRBJ2-3, with a possible D match to TRBD1 (5 bases). CDR3 bases: TGTGCCAGCAGCTTAGAAGGGGTCCCCGGAGATACGCAGTATTTT. Its protein is CASSLEGVPGDTQYF.